Below are 12 T cell receptor beta chains sequenced from a single sample in a study of siplizumab effects on memory and regulatory T cells (dated by TCRdb to between 2018 and 2020). To prepare the library, the immunoSEQ multiplex PCR assay was applied. In its TCRdb copy, this immuneACCESS table keeps in-frame sequences only and misses some clones. Where compared with another copy, unresolved V genes explain less than half of these, and the others have no known cause. This sample holds 100,000 to 110,000 clones; about 95% were observed only once. Roughly 1.3% of the sample is held by the ten biggest clonotypes. The material sequenced was non-Treg CD4+ T cells sorted from blood. This sample's cell subset or site label indicates: FACS-sorted unstimulated CD4+ non-regulatory T cells. Receptors were obtained from a human donor in good health.

Only one count was recorded for this clone. The V call is TRBV19, the J call TRBJ2-1; 8 nucleotides align to TRBD2. The junction had 15 bases not matched to a gene; V was cut back by 1 base and J by 10 bases. The germline gives CDR1 LNHDA, CDR2 SQIVND (reference sequence). The CDR3 length is 17 residues. The CDR3 nucleotides read TGTGCCAGTAGTATAGCCGCATTTAGGACTAGCCAAGGGGAGCAGTTCTTC. Translation gives CASSIAAFRTSQGEQFF.

V is TRBV11-2 and J is TRBJ2-5; D is undetermined. The CDR3 is 13 residues long. Germline CDR1 and CDR2: SGHAT and FQNNGV. With 5 bases removed from V and 5 bases from J, the gap between germline ends came to 12 bases. The DNA for the CDR3 is TGTGCCAGCAGCCCACTCCCCCACGAGACCCAGTACTTC. It yields the protein CASSPLPHETQYF.

A single count supports this clone. The chain couples TRBV5-5 to TRBJ2-7; D call uncertain. V lost 0 bases and J 0 bases, leaving 7 bases between the germline ends. The CDR3 extends over 14 amino acids. Per the germline V gene, CDR1 is SGHKS and CDR2 is YYEKEE (reference sequence). CDR3 nucleotide sequence: TGTGCCAGCAGCTTGGCCCAGAACTCCTACGAGCAGTACTTC. Translated: CASSLAQNSYEQYF.

V usage is TRBV19 and J usage is TRBJ1-2, with D hard to call. CDR1 and CDR2 (germline): LNHDA, SQIVND (reference sequence). V was cut by 3 bases and J by 4 bases, with 12 bases left in between. This CDR3 comprises 14 residues. The CDR3 DNA reads as TGTGCCAGTAGTATGGGAGACGGGATCTATGGCTACACCTTC. Residues: CASSMGDGIYGYTF. Full variable domain (missing parts from reference TRBV19 and TRBJ1-2): DGGITQSPKYLFRKEGQNVTLSCEQNLNHDAMYWYRQDPGQGLRLIYYSQIVNDFQKGDIAEGYSVSREKKESFPLTVTSAQKNPTAFYLCASSMGDGIYGYTFGSGTRLTVV.

The V and J genes are TRBV6-6 and TRBJ2-7; D may match TRBD1 or TRBD2 (5 bases each). The CDR3 covers 13 residues. V lost 8 bases and J 3 bases, leaving 14 bases between the germline ends. Germline CDR1 and CDR2: MNHNY and SVGAGI (reference sequence). As DNA, the CDR3 is TGTGCCAGCCGATCGGGGCGGCACTACGAGCAGTACTTC. Translated, it gives CASRSGRHYEQYF.

The gene calls are TRBV5-1 and TRBJ2-1; D remains unclear. From germline, CDR1 is SGHRS and CDR2 YFSETQ. Trimming stripped 0 bases from V and 5 bases from J, with 9 bases between. CDR3 length: 14 amino acids. CDR3 residues: CASSLEPADNEQFF. The CDR3 DNA reads as TGCGCCAGCAGCTTGGAGCCAGCAGACAATGAGCAGTTCTTC.

The chain couples TRBV27 to TRBJ1-1; D remains unclear. Germline values: CDR1 MNHEY, CDR2 SMNVEV (reference sequence). V dropped 6 bases and J dropped 0 bases, with 11 bases sitting between them. The CDR3 spans 14 residues. The CDR3 loop is CASRQWSMNTEAFF. In DNA, the CDR3 is TGTGCCAGCAGACAGTGGTCAATGAACACTGAAGCTTTCTTT.

This chain uses TRBV18 with TRBJ1-3, with D perhaps matching TRBD1 (6 bases). The germline V gene encodes CDR1 KGHSH and CDR2 LQKENI. V was pared by 5 bases and J by 4 bases, with 18 bases between. The CDR3 runs 16 residues. CDR3 in DNA: TGTGCCAGCTCAGCAAAACTCCAGGACAGAGGAAACACCATATATTTT. The encoded protein is CASSAKLQDRGNTIYF. Full variable domain (rest looked up from reference TRBV18 and TRBJ1-3): NAGVMQNPRHLVRRRGQEARLRCSPMKGHSHVYWYRQLPEEGLKFMVYLQKENIIDESGMPKERFSAEFPKEGPSILRIQQVVRGDSAAYFCASSAKLQDRGNTIYFGEGSWLTVV.

V gene TRBV7-9 combines with J gene TRBJ2-7, with unresolved D. The ends were cut back, 5 bases at V and 5 bases at J, with 7 bases in the middle. The CDR3 consists of 11 residues. CDR1 and CDR2 from the germline V gene are SEHNR and FQNEAQ (reference sequence). Here the CDR3 DNA reads TGTGCCAGCAGCCGGCTGGACGAGCAGTACTTC. Its protein product is CASSRLDEQYF.

This rearrangement joins TRBV6-5 to TRBJ1-1; 7 bases align to TRBD1. V lost 5 bases and J lost 4; bases outside the gene matches: 4. Germline CDR1 is MNHEY and CDR2 is SVGAGI. The CDR3 covers 13 residues. CDR3 nucleotide sequence: TGTGCCAGCAGTAACAGGGGTGTCACTGAAGCTTTCTTT. The encoded protein is CASSNRGVTEAFF.

The chain joins TRBV29-1 to TRBJ1-1; maybe TRBD1 (6 bases). The CDR3 runs to 16 residues. Germline V gives CDR1 SQVTM, CDR2 ANQGSEA. V was pared by 0 bases and J by 3 bases, with 17 bases between. In DNA, the CDR3 is TGCAGCGTTGAAGATTCCAGGGGCCAGGGTGACACTGAAGCTTTCTTT. It translates to CSVEDSRGQGDTEAFF.

The chain recombines TRBV9 with TRBJ1-4; possible D gene TRBD1, 5 bases. This CDR3 contains 13 residues. V was trimmed by 3 bases and J by 7 bases, leaving 10 bases between them. Germline values: CDR1 SGDLS, CDR2 YYNGEE. The CDR3 here is CASSAGQSEKLFF. The DNA for the CDR3 is TGTGCCAGCAGCGCCGGACAAAGTGAAAAACTGTTTTTT.